Following are 7 T cell receptor beta chains from one sample sequenced in a study of T cells expressing NK-cell markers. TCRdb processed the 5' RACE reads again and assigns one entry to each CDR3 protein, with no DNA. The sample holds approximately 170,000 distinct CDR3 sequences. Sequenced sample: blood T cells: a sorted CD56 or NKG2C T cell subset, CD4+ or CD8+ T cells, or bulk PBMC T cells (not recorded which). Receptors were obtained from a man aged 18-75 years in good health.

The chain combines TRBV12-3 or TRBV12-4 with TRBJ1-5; TCRdb's D call of TRBD1 is untestable without DNA. The CDR3 consists of 17 residues. The CDR3 sequence: CASSLTGGEGGGQPQHF.

V usage is TRBV2 and J usage is TRBJ1-6. CDR1 SNHLY and CDR2 FYNNEI come from the germline V gene. This CDR3 spans 14 amino acids. CDR3 in amino acids: CASSESGVGSPLHF.

The genes are TRBV9 and TRBJ2-5; TCRdb's D call, TRBD1, is unchecked because there is no DNA. The CDR3 extends over 14 amino acids. From germline, CDR1 is SGDLS and CDR2 YYNGEE. The CDR3 is CASSPPMGWETQYF.

The chain joins TRBV5-6 to TRBJ1-1. Germline V gene lookup returns CDR1 SGHDT and CDR2 YYEEEE. This CDR3 spans 13 amino acids. CDR3 protein: CASSLEGLGEAFF.

The chain combines TRBV10-3 with TRBJ1-2; no DNA is available, so the TRBD1 call from TCRdb remains unchecked. The CDR3 sequence is 13 residues long. CDR1 ENHRY and CDR2 SYGVKD come from the germline V gene. CDR3 region: CAISEVTGAGYTF.

The chain has TRBV7-2 and TRBJ2-3. The CDR3 runs to 13 residues. Germline lookup yields CDR1 SGHTA and CDR2 FQGNSA. The CDR3 region is CASSLISFDTQYF.

The chain carries TRBV27 and TRBJ1-6; as DNA is missing, the TRBD1 call by TCRdb cannot be tested. Per germline, CDR1 MNHEY and CDR2 SMNVEV (reference sequence). The CDR3 consists of 15 residues. CDR3 in amino acids: CASSFEGPYNSPLHF.